The rows below give T cell receptor beta chains drawn from one sample of a study of cytomegalovirus exposure and HLA in healthy donors. The protocol was immunoSEQ multiplex PCR, while the TCRdb copy is restricted to in-frame clones and leaves out a portion. This table has about 140,000 clones, approximately 80% appearing once. The sample consisted of PBMCs. These receptors were obtained from a man aged 40-49 years in good health and CMV-seronegative. The CDR3 runs from the conserved cysteine through the conserved F or W. Each record gives: D gene, clone size, J gene, V gene, CDR3 DNA, CDR3 protein. The D gene is left open where the match is weak. Some rows have no size entry. The others give once, few or many, or a class for an expanded clone.

>TRBD1|.|TRBJ2-1|TRBV19
TGTGCCAGTAGTATAGAGGTGACAGGGAATGAGCAGTTCTTC
CASSIEVTGNEQFF
>TRBD2|.|TRBJ2-3|TRBV7-3
TGTGCCAGCAGCTTAATGGGCGGGGGGGTGACAGATACGCAGTATTTT
CASSLMGGGVTDTQYF
>.|.|TRBJ2-7|TRBV27
TGTGCCACCCTGGGCCAGGGCTACGAGCAGTACTTC
CATLGQGYEQYF
>TRBD1|.|TRBJ1-5|TRBV4-1
TGCGCCAGCAGCCAGATGACGGGACAGGGCGATCAGCCCCAGCATTTT
CASSQMTGQGDQPQHF
>TRBD1|once|TRBJ2-1|TRBV5-1
TGCGCCAGCAGCTTGGACAGGGGATCCTACAATGAGCAGTTCTTC
CASSLDRGSYNEQFF
>.|.|TRBJ2-3|TRBV5-5
TGTGCCAGCAGCAAAAGATCGGACTCGCCCTCAGATACGCAGTATTTT
CASSKRSDSPSDTQYF
>.|.|TRBJ2-6|TRBV5-1
TGCGCCAGCAGCTTGAGCAGGGGGGCTGGGGCCAACGGCCTGACTTTC
CASSLSRGAGANGLTF
>.|.|TRBJ2-1|TRBV2
TGTGCCAGCAGTCTCCTAGCTTACAATGAGCAGTTCTTC
CASSLLAYNEQFF
>.|.|TRBJ2-1|TRBV21-1
TGTGCCTTATCGAGGGGCGGGAGTAGGAATGAGCAGTTCTTC
CALSRGGSRNEQFF
>.|.|TRBJ1-1|TRBV13
TGTGCCAGCAGCTCCGACAGGAACACTGAAGCTTTCTTT
CASSSDRNTEAFF
>.|.|TRBJ2-3|TRBV6-4
TGTGCCAGCAGTGACGCCCCCGGAGATACGCAGTATTTT
CASSDAPGDTQYF
>TRBD1|few|TRBJ1-2|TRBV30
TGTGCCTGGACCCCGACAGGGAGTGGAGACTATGGCTACACCTTC
CAWTPTGSGDYGYTF
>.|once|TRBJ1-2|TRBV28
TGTGCCAGCACCTCTCCCGGCGGGGGGGACTATGGCTACACCTTC
CASTSPGGGDYGYTF
>.|once|TRBJ1-2|TRBV28
TGTGCCAGCAGTTTATTGAGGGTGGATGGCTACACCTTC
CASSLLRVDGYTF
>TRBD2|.|TRBJ2-3|TRBV5-1
TGCGCCAGCAGCTTGGAACTAGCGGGGGTAGCAGATACGCAGTATTTT
CASSLELAGVADTQYF
>.|.|TRBJ2-7|TRBV19
TGTGCCAGTAGAGACAGCCAAACCTACGAGCAGTACTTC
CASRDSQTYEQYF
>.|.|TRBJ1-5|TRBV16
TGTGCCAGCAGCCCCCCAGTAGAGCGCGCACAGCCCCAGCATTTT
CASSPPVERAQPQHF
>TRBD1|.|TRBJ2-7|TRBV5-1
TGCGCCAGCAGCCCACGACAGGGTGAGAGCGAGCAGTACTTC
CASSPRQGESEQYF
>TRBD2|few|TRBJ2-3|TRBV28
TGTGCCAGCAGTTTATCTAGCGGTACAGATACGCAGTATTTT
CASSLSSGTDTQYF
>.|.|TRBJ2-2|TRBV9
TGTGCCAGCAGTAGACAGGCTGACACCGGGGAGCTGTTTTTT
CASSRQADTGELFF
>.|.|TRBJ2-3|TRBV5-6
TGTGCCAGCAGCTTGGCCTTGACAACACACACAGATACGCAGTATTTT
CASSLALTTHTDTQYF
>.|few|TRBJ1-2|TRBV7-9
TGTGCCAGCAGCTTAGGTGACAGTCCTAACTATGGCTACACCTTC
CASSLGDSPNYGYTF
>.|.|TRBJ2-3|TRBV28
TGTGCCACCATTGCCGGGAATCCAGATACGCAGTATTTT
CATIAGNPDTQYF
>TRBD2|.|TRBJ2-6|TRBV4-1
TGCGCCAGCAGCCGTTCGCAACTAGCGGGCGGGGACTCTGGGGCCAACGTCCTGACTTTC
CASSRSQLAGGDSGANVLTF
>TRBD2|.|TRBJ2-3|TRBV5-8
TGTGCCAGCAGCCCGTCAGCGGGAGGGCCCGCAGATACGCAGTATTTT
CASSPSAGGPADTQYF
>TRBD1|.|TRBJ2-7|TRBV30
TGTGCCTGTACAGGGGTAAACTCCTACGAGCAGTACTTC
CACTGVNSYEQYF
>TRBD2|.|TRBJ2-7|TRBV10-3
TGTGCCATCAGTGAGGAGGCGGGAGGGCCTTCCTACGAGCAGTACTTC
CAISEEAGGPSYEQYF
>.|.|TRBJ2-2|TRBV7-2
TGTGCCAGCAGCTTAGGGGTAGTAGGCGGGGGCCTGAACACCGGGGAGCTGTTTTTT
CASSLGVVGGGLNTGELFF
>.|few|TRBJ2-3|TRBV7-8
TGTGCCAGCAGCTTAGGCTGGGCTAGCGGCACAGATACGCAGTATTTT
CASSLGWASGTDTQYF
>TRBD2|.|TRBJ2-5|TRBV4-2
TGTGCCAGCAGCCAAGTAATGGCTAGCGGGGGGCAAGAGACCCAGTACTTC
CASSQVMASGGQETQYF
>.|.|TRBJ2-1|TRBV11-3
TGTGCCAGCAGCGCCACCGGGACAAAGTACAATGAGCAGTTCTTC
CASSATGTKYNEQFF
>TRBD1|.|TRBJ1-4|TRBV6-5
TGTGCCAGCAGAAGGACAGGTTTTAATGAAAAACTGTTTTTT
CASRRTGFNEKLFF
>TRBD1|.|TRBJ1-3|TRBV7-2
TGTGCCAGCAGCCCCCAGGGGGGTATGATTGGAAACACCATATATTTT
CASSPQGGMIGNTIYF
>.|.|TRBJ2-7|TRBV5-1
TGCGCCAGCAGTTATGACACGCCCGAGCAGTACTTC
CASSYDTPEQYF
>TRBD2|.|TRBJ2-7|TRBV4-2
TGTGCCAGCAGCCAAGGGACTAGCTGGGCCTACGAGCAGTACTTC
CASSQGTSWAYEQYF
>.|.|TRBJ2-7|TRBV4-2
TGTGCCAGCAGCCGAGACGGGACTTCAACCTACGAGCAGTACTTC
CASSRDGTSTYEQYF
>.|.|TRBJ2-3|TRBV28
TGTGCCAGCAGCTTCAGAGGAGGGCATACGCAGTATTTT
CASSFRGGHTQYF
>.|.|TRBJ1-1|TRBV6-1
TGTGCCAGCAGTGAATCTTGGGCGAACACTGAAGCTTTCTTT
CASSESWANTEAFF
>TRBD2|.|TRBJ2-3|TRBV29-1
TGCAGCTCCGCGTACGGGACTAGCGGCACAGATACGCAGTATTTT
CSSAYGTSGTDTQYF
>.|.|TRBJ1-3|TRBV6-5
TGTGCCAGCAGCCCTACAGGGAGCACTGGAAACACCATATATTTT
CASSPTGSTGNTIYF
>.|.|TRBJ2-3|TRBV6-4
TGTGCCAGCAGTGGCGGACTCCATGACTGCTCTAGCACAGATACGCAGTATTTT
CASSGGLHDCSSTDTQYF
>.|.|TRBJ2-1|TRBV30
TGTGGTGGCCTCAGGTTGAACTACAATGAGCAGTTCTTC
CGGLRLNYNEQFF
>.|.|TRBJ1-1|TRBV13
TGTGCCAGCAGCTCTTATATGAACACTGAAGCTTTCTTT
CASSSYMNTEAFF
>.|.|TRBJ1-6|TRBV2
TGTGCCAGCAGTGAACGGAGCTCCTATAATTCACCCCTCCACTTT
CASSERSSYNSPLHF
>.|.|TRBJ1-4|TRBV19
TGTGCCAGTAGTATAGAGCGCCCGAGGCCCCTGTTTTTT
CASSIERPRPLFF
>.|.|TRBJ1-2|TRBV5-1
TGCGCCAGCAGTTCTGAGGCTTTCTATGGCTACACCTTC
CASSSEAFYGYTF
>.|.|TRBJ1-5|TRBV30
TGTGCCTGCGGTGTCCCAACGGGGGGTTATAGCAATCAGCCCCAGCATTTT
CACGVPTGGYSNQPQHF
>TRBD2|.|TRBJ2-7|TRBV5-1
TGCGCCAGCAGCTTGGGGGGTAGCGGGAGCTACGAGCAGTACTTC
CASSLGGSGSYEQYF
>.|.|TRBJ2-1|TRBV18
TGTGCCAGCTCACCACCCAACCTACGGAGGGATAAAAACAATGAGCAGTTCTTC
CASSPPNLRRDKNNEQFF
>.|.|TRBJ2-6|TRBV13
TGTGCCAGCAGCCCACGGGGGTACTCTGGGGCCAACGTCCTGACTTTC
CASSPRGYSGANVLTF